This T cell receptor (beta chain) was documented in a study of persistence of HIV-infected CD4 T cells. Overlapping HIV-1 Gag 15-mer peptides at 0.85 to 1 ug per peptide per mL were used. CD40L-negative CD69-negative CD45RO-high memory CD4+ T cells were sorted as populations depleted of antigen-responding cells. CDR1 is WSHSY and CDR2 is SAAADI in the germline V gene. This CDR3 has 13 amino acids. V lost 8 bases to trimming and J lost 4 bases, with 14 bases between them. The immunoSEQ assay was version 4, run in survey mode. Produced via immunoSEQ multiplex PCR; TCRdb's table is partial and in-frame only. The repertoire consists of roughly 64,000 clones, with less than 85% occurring once and the leading ten covering about 1.8%. On this clone itself: Its antigen is still unknown.

Sequenced material: CD4+ T cells sorted from PBMCs after 18-hour stimulation, taken from a patient who received antiretroviral therapy. This chain uses TRBV10-2 with TRBJ1-2; D uncertain. The TCR comes from an adult man with HIV who was CMV-seropositive. The CDR3 DNA is TGCGCCAGCGCGTCCGACGGGCTCTATGGCTACACCTTC. Its protein is CASASDGLYGYTF.